These T cell receptor beta chains were read from a single sample in a study of cytomegalovirus exposure and HLA in healthy donors. Some clones are missing from TCRdb's copy, which holds only in-frame ones; the method was immunoSEQ multiplex PCR. The table has 45,000 to 55,000 clones, about 50% seen once. Material: PBMCs. These TCRs come from a human donor in good health. CDR3s include the opening cysteine and the closing phenylalanine or tryptophan. The D gene is left open where the match is weak. The size field is filled for only some rows; it gives once, few, many or a size class.

d_call,clone_size,v_call,j_call,cdr3_aa,cdr3_nt
NA,few,TRBV7-2,TRBJ2-3,CASSRQTSSPDTQYF,TGTGCCAGCAGTCGTCAGACATCTTCCCCAGATACGCAGTATTTT
TRBD1,NA,TRBV6-1,TRBJ1-2,CASSRDRGNYGYTF,TGTGCCAGCAGTAGGGACAGGGGTAACTATGGCTACACCTTC
TRBD2,few,TRBV7-2,TRBJ2-2,CASRTSGDVDTGELFF,TGTGCCAGCAGAACTAGCGGGGATGTGGACACCGGGGAGCTGTTTTTT
NA,NA,TRBV5-4,TRBJ1-2,CASSLVGGSYGYTF,TGTGCCAGCAGCTTGGTGGGGGGTAGCTATGGCTACACCTTC
NA,NA,TRBV7-8,TRBJ2-7,CASSYREGSYEQYF,TGTGCCAGCAGCTACCGAGAGGGTTCCTACGAGCAGTACTTC
TRBD1,NA,TRBV6-1,TRBJ1-5,CASSGTGAISNQPQHF,TGTGCCAGCAGTGGGACAGGGGCAATTAGCAATCAGCCCCAGCATTTT
NA,NA,TRBV5-1,TRBJ2-5,CASSLGGASGYAETQYF,TGCGCCAGCAGCTTGGGGGGGGCTAGCGGTTACGCAGAGACCCAGTACTTC
TRBD2,NA,TRBV4-2,TRBJ2-3,CASSQVAGGDSTDTQYF,TGTGCCAGCAGCCAAGTGGCCGGGGGGGATAGCACAGATACGCAGTATTTT
NA,few,TRBV6-1,TRBJ1-6,CASSEAARRANSPLHF,TGTGCCAGCAGTGAAGCGGCCCGGAGGGCTAATTCACCCCTCCACTTT
TRBD2,NA,TRBV30,TRBJ2-5,CATGGGETQYF,TGTGCCACAGGCGGGGGAGAGACCCAGTACTTC
NA,few,TRBV9,TRBJ2-3,CASSGRGRASTDTQYF,TGTGCCAGCAGCGGGAGGGGGCGGGCTAGCACAGATACGCAGTATTTT
TRBD1,NA,TRBV19,TRBJ2-5,CASSPGTGAPQETQYF,TGTGCCAGTAGTCCCGGGACAGGAGCGCCTCAAGAGACCCAGTACTTC
NA,NA,TRBV7-9,TRBJ1-4,CAAHHTNNEKLFF,TGTGCCGCACACCACACAAATAATGAAAAACTGTTTTTT
TRBD1,NA,TRBV6-5,TRBJ1-4,CASSLGDRGSEKLFF,TGTGCCAGCAGCCTGGGGGACAGGGGTAGTGAAAAACTGTTTTTT
TRBD1,NA,TRBV5-1,TRBJ1-3,CASSGGQGAYGNTIYF,TGCGCCAGCAGCGGAGGACAGGGGGCATATGGAAACACCATATATTTT
NA,once,TRBV7-9,TRBJ1-1,CASSLSVWAFF,TGTGCCAGCAGCTTATCGGTTTGGGCTTTCTTT
NA,medium-sized,TRBV5-6,TRBJ1-1,CASSLDWGDTEAFF,TGTGCCAGCAGCTTGGATTGGGGAGACACTGAAGCTTTCTTT
NA,few,TRBV18,TRBJ1-1,CASSQGPNTEAFF,TGTGCCAGCTCACAGGGGCCGAACACTGAAGCTTTCTTT
NA,few,TRBV6-1,TRBJ1-5,CASSSGQPQHF,TGTGCCAGCAGTTCGGGTCAGCCCCAGCATTTT
NA,NA,TRBV5-6,TRBJ2-7,CASSLRLGGLPDPYEQYF,TGTGCCAGCAGCTTGCGGTTAGGGGGTCTACCGGATCCCTACGAGCAGTACTTC
NA,NA,TRBV4-1,TRBJ1-1,CASSQDHKSSPEAFF,TGCGCCAGCAGCCAAGATCATAAGTCGAGCCCTGAAGCTTTCTTT
NA,few,TRBV2,TRBJ1-3,CASSVTPGRDTIYF,TGTGCCAGCAGTGTAACCCCCGGTCGCGACACCATATATTTT
TRBD1,NA,TRBV7-3,TRBJ1-6,CASSKGTGGNNSPLHF,TGTGCCAGCAGCAAGGGGACAGGGGGCAATAATTCACCCCTCCACTTT
NA,few,TRBV2,TRBJ1-3,CASSTRNSGNTIYF,TGTGCCAGCAGTACTAGGAACTCTGGAAACACCATATATTTT
TRBD1,NA,TRBV5-4,TRBJ1-6,CASSLDRGSHSPLHF,TGTGCCAGCAGCTTAGACAGGGGATCGCATTCACCCCTCCACTTT
NA,NA,TRBV18,TRBJ2-5,CASSPPRGAETQYF,TGTGCCAGCTCACCACCCCGGGGGGCAGAGACCCAGTACTTC
TRBD1,NA,TRBV28,TRBJ1-3,CASSLTGGIGNTIYF,TGTGCCAGCAGTTTGACAGGGGGTATTGGAAACACCATATATTTT
NA,NA,TRBV30,TRBJ2-7,CAWSVNRVEQYF,TGTGCCTGGAGTGTGAACAGGGTCGAGCAGTACTTC
TRBD1,once,TRBV5-1,TRBJ2-5,CASSLGQGGETQYF,TGCGCCAGCAGCTTGGGACAGGGGGGGGAGACCCAGTACTTC
TRBD1,NA,TRBV30,TRBJ1-5,CAWSKGTARGTQHF,TGTGCCTGGAGTAAAGGAACCGCCAGGGGGACCCAGCATTTT
TRBD1,NA,TRBV2,TRBJ2-7,CASSGDRVRYEQYF,TGTGCCAGCAGTGGGGACAGGGTGAGATACGAGCAGTACTTC